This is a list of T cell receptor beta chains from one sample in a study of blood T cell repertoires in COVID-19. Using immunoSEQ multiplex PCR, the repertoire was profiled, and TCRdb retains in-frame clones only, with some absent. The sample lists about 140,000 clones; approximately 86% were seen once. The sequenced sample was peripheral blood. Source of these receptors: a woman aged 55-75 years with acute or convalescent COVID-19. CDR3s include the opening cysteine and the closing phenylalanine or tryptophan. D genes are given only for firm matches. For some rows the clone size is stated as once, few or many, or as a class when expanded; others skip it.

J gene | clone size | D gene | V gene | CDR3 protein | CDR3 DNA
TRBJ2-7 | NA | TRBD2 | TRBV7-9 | CASSLGAPSGPSYF | TGTGCCAGCAGCTTAGGGGCTCCTAGCGGGCCATCGTACTTC
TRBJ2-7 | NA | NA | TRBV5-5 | CASSRWGQSSYEQYF | TGTGCCAGCAGCAGATGGGGGCAGAGCTCCTACGAGCAGTACTTC
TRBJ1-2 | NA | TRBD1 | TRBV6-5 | CASRPTGGVHGYTF | TGTGCCAGCAGACCCACAGGGGGCGTTCATGGTTACACCTTC
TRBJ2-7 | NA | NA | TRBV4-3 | CASSQEPGGEQYF | TGCGCCAGCAGCCAAGAGCCCGGCGGTGAGCAGTACTTC
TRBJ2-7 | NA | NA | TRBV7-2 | CASSFPRTYEQYF | TGTGCCAGCAGCTTCCCCAGAACCTACGAGCAGTACTTC
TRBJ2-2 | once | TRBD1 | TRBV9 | CASSALPGGQGATGELFF | TGTGCCAGCAGCGCCCTCCCCGGGGGACAGGGGGCCACCGGGGAGCTGTTTTTT
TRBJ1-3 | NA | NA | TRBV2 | CASLEAESSGNTIYF | TGTGCCAGCCTGGAGGCAGAGAGCTCTGGAAACACCATATATTTT
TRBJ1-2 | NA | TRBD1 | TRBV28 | CASTVDRVNYGYTF | TGTGCCAGCACCGTGGACAGGGTGAACTATGGCTACACCTTC
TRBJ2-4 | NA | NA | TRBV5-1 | CASSLAGYGNIQYF | TGCGCCAGCAGCTTGGCAGGGTACGGAAACATTCAGTACTTC
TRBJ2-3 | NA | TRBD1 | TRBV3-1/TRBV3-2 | CASSQSRTGGSFGTQYF | TGTGCCAGCAGCCAGTCCAGGACAGGGGGCAGTTTCGGTACGCAGTATTTT
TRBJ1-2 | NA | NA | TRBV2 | CASSERRLNTYGYTF | TGTGCCAGCAGTGAAAGGCGACTGAACACCTATGGCTACACCTTC
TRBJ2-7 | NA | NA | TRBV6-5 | CASRAGYEQYF | TGTGCCAGCAGGGCAGGCTACGAGCAGTACTTC
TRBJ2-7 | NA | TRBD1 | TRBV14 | CASSRGTGGYEQYF | TGTGCCAGCAGCCGAGGGACAGGGGGCTACGAGCAGTACTTC
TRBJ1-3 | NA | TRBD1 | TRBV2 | CASSESNRGWAGNTIYF | TGTGCCAGCAGTGAAAGTAACAGGGGTTGGGCTGGAAACACCATATATTTT
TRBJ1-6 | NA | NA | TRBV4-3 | CASSQDRAMNSPLHF | TGCGCCAGCAGCCAAGATCGAGCGATGAATTCACCCCTCCACTTT
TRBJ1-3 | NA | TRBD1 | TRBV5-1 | CASSLDPGQGDSGNTIYF | TGCGCCAGCAGCTTGGATCCGGGACAGGGAGACTCTGGAAACACCATATATTTT
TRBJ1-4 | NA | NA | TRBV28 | CASVKTSGDLRKLFF | TGTGCCAGCGTCAAAACTTCGGGGGATCTACGAAAACTGTTTTTT
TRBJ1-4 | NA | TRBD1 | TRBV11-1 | CASSLEGAGEKLFF | TGTGCCAGCAGCTTAGAGGGGGCTGGTGAAAAACTGTTTTTT
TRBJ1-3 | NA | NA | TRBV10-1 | CASSDSGNTIYF | TGCGCCAGCAGTGACAGTGGAAACACCATATATTTT
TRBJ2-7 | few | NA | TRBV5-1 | CASSVGSLSSYEQYF | TGCGCCAGCAGCGTGGGATCCCTAAGCTCCTACGAGCAGTACTTC
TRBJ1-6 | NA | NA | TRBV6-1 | CASSEVETGSSPLHF | TGTGCCAGCAGTGAAGTAGAAACAGGTTCCTCACCCCTCCACTTT
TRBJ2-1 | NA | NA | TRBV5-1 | CASSLSGQSSYNEQFF | TGCGCCAGCAGCTTGTCAGGCCAAAGCTCCTACAATGAGCAGTTCTTC
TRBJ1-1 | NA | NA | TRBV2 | CASSGQRNTEAFF | TGTGCCAGCAGTGGACAGCGGAACACTGAAGCTTTCTTT
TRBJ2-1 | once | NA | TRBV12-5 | CASGSLSEEQFF | TGTGCTAGTGGTTCCCTGAGCGAGGAGCAGTTCTTC